This is a list of T cell receptor beta chains from one sample in a study of siplizumab effects on memory and regulatory T cells. Clones were read by immunoSEQ multiplex PCR, and TCRdb kept only the in-frame ones, dropping some. Of some 100,000 clones in the sample, about 92% were seen once. The specimen sequenced was Tregs sorted from blood. The source of these receptors is a human donor in good health. Both conserved end residues are part of each CDR3. A D gene is named only where the DNA matches it firmly. Only part of the rows carry a size: once, few, many, or a class if the clone is expanded.

TRBV28	-	-	TRBJ1-5	CATAGEVGNQPQHF	TGTGCCACCGCGGGAGAAGTCGGCAATCAGCCCCAGCATTTT
TRBV18	-	TRBD1	TRBJ1-2	CASSHNPTGGFGYTF	TGTGCCAGCTCACACAACCCGACAGGGGGCTTTGGCTACACCTTC
TRBV18	-	-	TRBJ2-5	CASSPEETQYF	TGTGCCAGCTCACCAGAGGAGACCCAGTACTTC
TRBV30	once	-	TRBJ1-2	CAWTEPGSLGYGYTF	TGTGCCTGGACAGAACCAGGGAGTCTTGGCTATGGCTACACCTTC
TRBV6-5	few	TRBD1	TRBJ1-2	CASSYSQGARGYTF	TGTGCCAGCAGTTACTCTCAGGGGGCGCGAGGCTACACCTTC
TRBV11-2	-	TRBD2	TRBJ2-1	CASSLEAGSYNEQFF	TGTGCCAGCAGCTTAGAAGCGGGGAGTTACAATGAGCAGTTCTTC
TRBV5-1	-	-	TRBJ2-5	CASSFPGGETQYF	TGCGCCAGCAGCTTTCCTGGTGGGGAGACCCAGTACTTC
TRBV1	once	-	TRBJ2-4	CTSSQGTDINIQYF	TGCACCAGCAGCCAAGGGACAGACATAAACATTCAGTACTTC
TRBV19	-	TRBD2	TRBJ2-1	CASSIRLAANEQFF	TGTGCCAGTAGTATCAGACTAGCGGCCAATGAGCAGTTCTTC
TRBV6-5	-	-	TRBJ2-2	CASSRQAPNTGELFF	TGTGCCAGCAGTAGACAGGCCCCGAACACCGGGGAGCTGTTTTTT
TRBV5-1	-	TRBD2	TRBJ2-3	CASSLEGGSTDTQYF	TGCGCCAGCAGCTTGGAGGGAGGGAGCACAGATACGCAGTATTTT
TRBV2	-	-	TRBJ2-5	CASSENDFLKGTQYF	TGTGCCAGCAGTGAAAACGACTTTTTAAAGGGGACCCAGTACTTC
TRBV28	-	TRBD2	TRBJ2-7	CASSFLRREYEQYF	TGTGCCAGCAGTTTCCTCCGGCGGGAGTACGAGCAGTACTTC
TRBV11-3	-	-	TRBJ2-1	CASSPSYNEQFF	TGTGCCAGCAGCCCGAGTTACAATGAGCAGTTCTTC
TRBV19	-	-	TRBJ2-1	CASSLIRGLAEDNEQFF	TGTGCCAGTAGTTTGATCCGGGGGCTAGCGGAGGACAATGAGCAGTTCTTC
TRBV9	-	-	TRBJ1-2	CASSGRASLGYGYTF	TGTGCCAGCAGCGGGAGGGCGAGCTTGGGCTATGGCTACACCTTC
TRBV29-1	-	-	TRBJ2-3	CSVGGEASTDTQYF	TGCAGCGTTGGGGGGGAAGCTAGCACAGATACGCAGTATTTT
TRBV7-2	-	-	TRBJ2-1	CASSFYRTEPYNEQFF	TGTGCCAGCAGCTTTTACAGGACAGAGCCCTACAATGAGCAGTTCTTC
TRBV19	-	TRBD1	TRBJ1-3	CASSTTGILSGNTIYF	TGTGCCAGTAGTACGACAGGGATTCTCTCTGGAAACACCATATATTTT
TRBV14	-	-	TRBJ2-2	CASSQLPANTGELFF	TGTGCCAGCAGCCAACTTCCAGCGAACACCGGGGAGCTGTTTTTT
TRBV19	-	TRBD1	TRBJ2-1	CASSIPWTGGNEQFF	TGTGCCAGTAGTATTCCTTGGACAGGGGGGAATGAGCAGTTCTTC
TRBV4-1	-	-	TRBJ1-4	CASSQGRGEKLFF	TGCGCCAGCAGCCAAGGGAGGGGGGAAAAACTGTTTTTT
TRBV18	-	TRBD1	TRBJ1-2	CASSPLTGEGYGYTF	TGTGCCAGCTCACCACTAACAGGGGAAGGCTATGGCTACACCTTC
TRBV7-9	once	-	TRBJ1-4	CASSSWRGGGEKLFF	TGTGCCAGCAGCTCTTGGCGAGGGGGTGGTGAAAAACTGTTTTTT
TRBV6-1	-	TRBD1	TRBJ1-1	CASSERTGRAEAFF	TGTGCCAGCAGTGAAAGGACAGGGCGTGCTGAAGCTTTCTTT
TRBV2	-	-	TRBJ2-7	CASSSNPYEQYF	TGTGCCAGCAGTTCCAACCCTTACGAGCAGTACTTC
TRBV12-2	-	-	TRBJ2-1	CASHTSTSGHSYNEQFF	TGTGCAAGTCACACTTCTACTAGCGGCCACTCCTACAATGAGCAGTTCTTC
TRBV15	-	-	TRBJ2-4	CATSRAPMERPKNIQYF	TGTGCCACCAGCAGAGCGCCCATGGAGCGGCCCAAAAACATTCAGTACTTC
TRBV25-1	-	-	TRBJ1-1	CARRDTGTEAFF	TGTGCCAGGAGGGACACAGGCACTGAAGCTTTCTTT
TRBV6-1	-	-	TRBJ1-1	CASSGGVANTEAFF	TGTGCCAGCAGTGGGGGGGTCGCAAACACTGAAGCTTTCTTT
TRBV5-1	-	TRBD2	TRBJ2-1	CASSPGLAENNEQFF	TGCGCCAGCAGCCCCGGACTAGCGGAGAACAATGAGCAGTTCTTC
TRBV19	-	TRBD1	TRBJ2-2	CASGGTGGHTGELFF	TGTGCCAGTGGTGGGACAGGGGGTCACACCGGGGAGCTGTTTTTT
TRBV19	-	TRBD2	TRBJ2-1	CASSSLAGVVEQFF	TGTGCCAGTAGTTCCCTAGCGGGAGTCGTTGAGCAGTTCTTC
TRBV11-2	-	-	TRBJ2-3	CASSAQLGDTQYF	TGTGCCAGCAGCGCGCAGTTGGGGGATACGCAGTATTTT
TRBV5-6	-	TRBD1	TRBJ2-7	CASSYLDRGAYEQYF	TGTGCCAGCAGCTACCTGGACAGGGGGGCCTACGAGCAGTACTTC
TRBV6-1	-	TRBD2	TRBJ2-5	CASSDPTSARRETQYF	TGTGCCAGCAGTGACCCCACTAGCGCCCGGCGGGAGACCCAGTACTTC
TRBV6-5	-	-	TRBJ1-3	CASSYVGGGIVDTIYF	TGTGCCAGCAGTTACGTGGGCGGGGGTATAGTGGACACCATATATTTT
TRBV9	-	-	TRBJ2-5	CASSATGSEGTQYF	TGTGCCAGCAGCGCCACCGGGTCCGAAGGGACCCAGTACTTC
TRBV5-1	-	TRBD1	TRBJ1-1	CASSLTPGQTNTEAFF	TGCGCCAGCAGCTTAACCCCGGGACAGACGAACACTGAAGCTTTCTTT
TRBV6-1	-	TRBD2	TRBJ2-7	CASSRRQLAVEQYF	TGTGCCAGCAGTAGACGCCAACTAGCGGTCGAGCAGTACTTC
TRBV6-5	-	TRBD2	TRBJ2-5	CASSWSSGRAFETQYF	TGTGCCAGCAGTTGGTCCAGCGGGAGGGCCTTTGAGACCCAGTACTTC
TRBV19	few	TRBD1	TRBJ1-1	CASSPRTGMNTEAFF	TGTGCCAGTAGTCCTAGGACAGGAATGAACACTGAAGCTTTCTTT
TRBV29-1	-	TRBD1	TRBJ2-7	CSGQGDSYEQYF	TGCAGCGGTCAGGGGGACTCCTACGAGCAGTACTTC
TRBV6-1	-	TRBD2	TRBJ2-3	CASGRWLAGADTQYF	TGTGCCAGCGGTCGCTGGCTAGCGGGAGCAGATACGCAGTATTTT
TRBV5-1	-	TRBD2	TRBJ2-7	CASSSISGSGYEQYF	TGCGCCAGCAGCTCAATAAGCGGGAGTGGATACGAGCAGTACTTC
TRBV9	-	-	TRBJ2-7	CASSVNDAGYEQYF	TGTGCCAGCAGCGTAAACGACGCAGGCTACGAGCAGTACTTC
TRBV5-1	-	-	TRBJ2-7	CASSPGLEQYF	TGCGCCAGCAGTCCCGGCCTTGAGCAGTACTTC
TRBV29-1	-	-	TRBJ2-1	CSVLAFGGLGYNEQFF	TGCAGCGTTCTCGCCTTCGGGGGTTTGGGATACAATGAGCAGTTCTTC
TRBV5-1	-	-	TRBJ1-2	CASSLSSGVNYGYTF	TGCGCCAGCAGCTTATCCTCGGGGGTTAACTATGGCTACACCTTC
TRBV7-9	-	-	TRBJ1-1	CASSLVNEAFF	TGTGCCAGCAGCTTAGTAAATGAAGCTTTCTTT
TRBV14	-	-	TRBJ1-1	CASSQDQGGWTEAFF	TGTGCCAGCAGCCAAGATCAGGGAGGATGGACTGAAGCTTTCTTT
TRBV29-1	-	-	TRBJ2-3	CSVERADTQYF	TGCAGCGTTGAAAGGGCAGATACGCAGTATTTT
TRBV7-3	-	TRBD2	TRBJ2-5	CASSPDIAGGRETQYF	TGTGCCAGCAGTCCTGACATAGCGGGAGGGCGGGAGACCCAGTACTTC
TRBV5-4	-	-	TRBJ1-2	CASSLEAGNYGYTF	TGTGCCAGCAGCTTGGAGGCGGGGAACTATGGCTACACCTTC
TRBV27	-	TRBD2	TRBJ2-5	CASRTSGMSTQYF	TGTGCCAGCAGGACTAGCGGGATGAGTACCCAGTACTTC
TRBV5-4	-	-	TRBJ1-3	CASSLAGSLHTIYF	TGTGCCAGCAGCTTGGCGGGCAGCTTACACACCATATATTTT
TRBV28	-	TRBD2	TRBJ2-6	CASSRSGTPGANVLTF	TGTGCCAGCAGTCGTAGCGGGACCCCTGGGGCCAACGTCCTGACTTTC